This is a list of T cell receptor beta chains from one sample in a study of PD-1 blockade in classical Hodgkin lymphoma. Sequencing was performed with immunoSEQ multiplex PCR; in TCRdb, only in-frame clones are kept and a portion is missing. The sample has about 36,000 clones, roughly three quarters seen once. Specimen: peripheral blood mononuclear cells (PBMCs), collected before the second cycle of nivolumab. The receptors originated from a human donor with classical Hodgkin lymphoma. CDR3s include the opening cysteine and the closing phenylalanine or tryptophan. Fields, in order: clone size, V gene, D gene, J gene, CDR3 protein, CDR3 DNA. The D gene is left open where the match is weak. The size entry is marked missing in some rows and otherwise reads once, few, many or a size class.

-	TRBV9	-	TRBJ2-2	CASSVEGATNTGELFF	TGTGCCAGCAGCGTAGAAGGGGCTACGAACACCGGGGAGCTGTTTTTT
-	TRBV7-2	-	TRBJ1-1	CASSWGYNTEAFF	TGTGCCAGCAGTTGGGGATATAACACTGAAGCTTTCTTT
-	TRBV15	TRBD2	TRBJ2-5	CATSGGLAEETQYF	TGTGCCACCAGCGGAGGACTAGCGGAAGAGACCCAGTACTTC
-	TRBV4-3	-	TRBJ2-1	CASSQDAGTYNEQFF	TGCGCCAGCAGCCAAGATGCCGGGACTTATAATGAGCAGTTCTTC
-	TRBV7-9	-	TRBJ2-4	CASGTGKNIQYF	TGTGCCAGCGGGACGGGCAAAAACATTCAGTACTTC
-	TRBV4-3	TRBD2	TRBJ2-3	CASSQDRLAGGAQYF	TGCGCCAGCAGCCAAGATAGACTAGCGGGGGGGGCGCAGTATTTT
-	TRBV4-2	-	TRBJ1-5	CASSPIDPRGISNQPQHF	TGTGCCAGCAGCCCCATCGACCCTAGGGGGATAAGCAATCAGCCCCAGCATTTT
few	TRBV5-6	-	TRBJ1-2	CASSLVTAGSYGYTF	TGTGCCAGCAGCTTGGTTACAGCCGGCAGCTATGGCTACACCTTC
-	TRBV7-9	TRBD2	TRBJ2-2	CASSLMAGAAGELFF	TGTGCCAGCAGCTTAATGGCGGGAGCGGCCGGGGAGCTGTTTTTT
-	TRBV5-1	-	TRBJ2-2	CARHLGPNTGELFF	TGCGCCAGACATCTAGGGCCGAACACCGGGGAGCTGTTTTTT
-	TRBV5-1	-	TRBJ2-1	CASSLTGLTVNEQFF	TGCGCCAGCAGCTTAACAGGGCTTACCGTTAATGAGCAGTTCTTC
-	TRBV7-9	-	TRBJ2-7	CASSPRGTGFYEQYF	TGTGCCAGCAGCCCACGGGGCACCGGGTTCTACGAGCAGTACTTC
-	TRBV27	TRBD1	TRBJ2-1	CASSPIRGPSYNEQFF	TGTGCCAGCAGTCCGATCAGGGGGCCTTCCTACAATGAGCAGTTCTTC
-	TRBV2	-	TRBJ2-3	CASRGNTDTQYF	TGTGCCAGCAGGGGAAACACAGATACGCAGTATTTT
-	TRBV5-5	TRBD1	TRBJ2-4	CASTGTGRNIQYF	TGTGCCAGCACCGGGACAGGCAGAAACATTCAGTACTTC